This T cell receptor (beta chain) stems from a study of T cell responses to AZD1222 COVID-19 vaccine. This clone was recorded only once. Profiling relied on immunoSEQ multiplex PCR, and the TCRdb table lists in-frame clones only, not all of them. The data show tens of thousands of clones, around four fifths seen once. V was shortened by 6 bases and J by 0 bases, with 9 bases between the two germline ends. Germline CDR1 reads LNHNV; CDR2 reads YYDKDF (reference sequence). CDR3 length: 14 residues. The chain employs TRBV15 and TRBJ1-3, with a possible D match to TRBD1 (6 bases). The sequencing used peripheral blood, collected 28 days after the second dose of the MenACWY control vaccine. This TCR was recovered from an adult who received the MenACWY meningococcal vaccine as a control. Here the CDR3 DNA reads TGTGCCACCAGTAGACAGGACTCTGGAAACACCATATATTTT. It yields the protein CATSRQDSGNTIYF.